Following are 26 T cell receptor beta chains from one sample sequenced in a study of beta chain features in type 1 diabetes. TCRB transcripts that were expressed got sequenced, as all of the isolated RNA had been reverse transcribed. TCRdb's table, derived via immunoSEQ multiplex PCR, lists solely in-frame clones and lacks some. The sample includes 810,000 or so clones, 17% of them seen just once. Sequencing used naive CD4+ T cells from blood. The receptors shown here come from a young woman in good health.

In its sample, this clone was seen many times. The chain combines TRBV21-1 with TRBJ2-1; the DNA was not compared with TRBD2, the D call given in the table. TRBV21-1 is a recognized pseudogene. This CDR3 region has 17 residues. The CDR3 is CASIRGTAGGPDDEQFF. The CDR3 DNA is TGTGCCAGCATAAGGGGTACAGCGGGAGGGCCTGATGATGAGCAGTTCTTC.

The sample holds a few counts of this clone. V usage is TRBV28 and J usage is TRBJ2-2; no clear D gene. CDR3 length equals 14 residues. CDR1 and CDR2 from the germline V gene are MDHEN and SYDVKM. CDR3 protein: CAIGSVYSTGELFF. CDR3 coding DNA: TGTGCTATAGGCAGTGTATATAGCACCGGGGAGCTGTTTTTT.

DNA for the CDR3: TGTGCCAGCAGCGTAGATTGGTTGAACACTGAAGCTTTCTTT. Translation gives CASSVDWLNTEAFF. The J gene is TRBJ1-1, the V gene TRBV9; D gene unclear. There are 14 residues in the CDR3. Germline V gives CDR1 SGDLS, CDR2 YYNGEE. With 0 bases removed from V and 0 bases from J, the gap between germline ends came to 6 bases.

The rearrangement joins TRBV14 to TRBJ1-2; a possible D gene is TRBD1 (5 bases). The CDR3 extends over 16 amino acids. V gave up 6 bases and J gave up 0 bases, with 17 bases separating them. The V gene's germline CDR1 is SGHDN and CDR2 FVKESK. The CDR3 sequence: CASSMPGLQANYGYTF. CDR3 coding DNA: TGTGCCAGCAGTATGCCGGGACTGCAAGCTAACTATGGCTACACCTTC.

This chain links TRBV29-1 with TRBJ2-2; 9 nucleotides agree with TRBD1. The length of the CDR3 is 12 residues. Unmatched junction bases numbered 3, after V lost 6 bases and J lost 7 bases. Looked up from germline, CDR1 is SQVTM and CDR2 is ANQGSEA. DNA for the CDR3: TGCAGCGTGAGACAGGGGGGCGGGGAGCTGTTTTTT. Translating gives CSVRQGGGELFF.

The chain links TRBV7-8 to TRBJ1-5; 9 positions match TRBD1. There are 15 residues in the CDR3. J gave up 3 bases and V 4 bases, and 4 bases lay outside the gene matches. Germline loops: CDR1 SGHVS, CDR2 FQNEAQ. The CDR3 protein is CASSYRTGDNQPQHF. CDR3 coding DNA: TGTGCCAGCAGCTACCGGACAGGGGACAATCAGCCCCAGCATTTT.

This chain uses TRBV7-9 with TRBJ1-2; no clear D. This CDR3 contains 16 residues. V shed 7 bases and J shed 5 bases, with 23 bases lying between them. Germline loops: CDR1 SEHNR, CDR2 FQNEAQ (reference sequence). The CDR3 coding sequence is TGTGCCAGCAACCCCCCCTCGGACCGGACGAATTATGGCTACACCTTC. Amino acid sequence: CASNPPSDRTNYGYTF.

This chain uses TRBV4-2 with TRBJ2-3; 8 bases line up with TRBD2. The germline gives CDR1 LGHNA, CDR2 YNFKEQ. Germline trimming cut 0 bases from V and 6 bases from J; bases unmatched to any gene: 8. The length of the CDR3 is 16 residues. This CDR3 reads CASSQESGLVTDTQYF. CDR3 coding DNA: TGTGCCAGCAGCCAAGAGTCGGGACTAGTTACCGATACGCAGTATTTT.

This clone was found once. The junction shows a germline mismatch at one end, possibly a read error. The V call is TRBV15, the J call TRBJ2-5; D remains unclear. The CDR3 has 13 amino acids. The germline CDR1 and CDR2 sequences are LNHNV and YYDKDF (reference sequence). In DNA form, the CDR3 reads TGTGCCACCAGCATGCAGGAGAAAGAGACCCAGAACTTC. This translates into CATSMQEKETQNF. Filled out from reference TRBV15 and TRBJ2-5, the complete variable domain reads DAMVIQNPRYQVTQFGKPVTLSCSQTLNHNVMYWYQQKSSQAPKLLFHYYDKDFNNEADTPDNFQSRRPNTSFCFLDIRSPGLGDTAMYLCATSMQEKETQNFGPGTRLLVL.

This clone has only a few counts. This chain joins TRBV7-8 and TRBJ2-5, with D perhaps matching TRBD1 or TRBD2 (5 bases each). The CDR3 covers 16 residues. Per germline, CDR1 SGHVS and CDR2 FQNEAQ. V lost 5 bases, J lost 1 base, and 17 bases lay in between. In DNA form, the CDR3 reads TGTGCCAGCAGCCCCAACGACCCGGGACGCCAAGAGACCCAGTACTTC. Its protein product is CASSPNDPGRQETQYF.

This clone was picked up a small number of times. This chain connects TRBV11-2 to TRBJ2-4; TRBD1 is a possible D gene (5 bases). The germline gives CDR1 SGHAT, CDR2 FQNNGV. The CDR3 consists of 16 residues. Trimming removed 0 bases from V and 0 bases from J, with 9 bases in between. CDR3: CASSLDPGIAKNIQYF. CDR3 in DNA: TGTGCCAGCAGCTTAGATCCAGGGATAGCCAAAAACATTCAGTACTTC.

The chain uses TRBV7-3 and TRBJ2-2; D remains unclear. Trimming left V 2 bases short and J 4 bases short, with 8 bases between. CDR3 length: 14 residues. CDR1 and CDR2 (germline): SGHTA, FQGTGA. CDR3 coding DNA: TGTGCCAGCAGCTTACGACGGTCCACCGGGGAGCTGTTTTTT. Amino acids: CASSLRRSTGELFF. Supplemented by reference TRBV7-3 and TRBJ2-2, the full variable domain reads GAGVSQTPSNKVTEKGKYVELRCDPISGHTALYWYRQSLGQGPEFLIYFQGTGAADDSGLPNDRFFAVRPEGSVSTLKIQRTERGDSAVYLCASSLRRSTGELFFGEGSRLTVL.

This clone was counted between two and nine times. V usage is TRBV19 and J usage is TRBJ2-1; TRBD2 aligns across 16 bases. V dropped 6 bases and J dropped 15; count of bases not matched to a gene: 11. Germline CDR1 and CDR2: LNHDA and SQIVND (reference sequence). The CDR3 consists of 15 residues. The CDR3 is CASSLSGTSGRARFF. CDR3 in DNA: TGTGCCAGTAGCCTGTCCGGGACTAGCGGGAGGGCTCGGTTCTTC.

The chain combines TRBV10-3 with TRBJ2-3; 11 bases are a match to TRBD2. Germline CDR1 is ENHRY and CDR2 is SYGVKD. The CDR3 contains 15 residues. The V gene end was trimmed by 8 bases and the J gene end by 2 bases; junction bases not matched to a gene: 6. CDR3 bases: TGTGCCATCGGAACTAGCGGGAGTTTCACAGATACGCAGTATTTT. Translated: CAIGTSGSFTDTQYF.

The DNA of the CDR3 is TGCGCCAGCAGCCAAGAGGCCGGGACATCTAATAGCAATCAGCCCCAGCATTTT. The encoded protein is CASSQEAGTSNSNQPQHF. The chain links TRBV4-3 to TRBJ1-5; possibly TRBD1 for D (6 bases). V was pared by 0 bases and J by 0 bases, with 15 bases between. The CDR3 is made up of 18 amino acids. Germline V lookup: CDR1 LGHNA, CDR2 YSLEER.

This clone was found a few times. The chain links TRBV7-2 to TRBJ2-7; D uncertain. Trimming cost V 8 bases and J 10 bases, with 18 bases left between them. Germline V CDR1 and CDR2: SGHTA, FQGNSA. The CDR3 totals 12 residues. CDR3 region: CASSNRVKEQYF. CDR3 DNA: TGTGCCAGCTCGAATAGGGTAAAGGAACAGTACTTC. Complete variable domain (other parts from reference TRBV7-2 and TRBJ2-7): GAGVSQSPSNKVTEKGKDVELRCDPISGHTALYWYRQSLGQGLEFLIYFQGNSAPDKSGLPSDRFSAERTGGSVSTLTIQRTQQEDSAVYLCASSNRVKEQYFGPGTRLTVT.

Worth noting for this clone: A junction end diverges from the germline sequence, so it may reflect a read error. The chain couples TRBV2 to TRBJ2-1, with 14 nucleotides matching TRBD2. The CDR3 spans 15 residues. CDR1 SNHLY and CDR2 FYNNEI come from the germline V gene. The CDR3 spells CASREGTSGGYEQFF. The CDR3 region has the DNA TGTGCCAGCAGAGAAGGGACTAGCGGGGGCTATGAGCAGTTCTTC.

The chain combines TRBV7-3 with TRBJ2-6; TRBD2 is a possible D gene (6 bases). Germline V lookup: CDR1 SGHTA, CDR2 FQGTGA. The CDR3 extends over 14 amino acids. The V end lost 5 bases, the J end lost 3 bases, and 8 bases lay between the germline ends. The CDR3 spells CASSHGGGANVLTF. DNA for the CDR3: TGTGCCAGCAGCCACGGGGGTGGGGCCAACGTCCTGACTTTC.

This clone has just a few counts. V usage is TRBV29-1 and J usage is TRBJ1-1; TRBD1 aligns across 11 bases. Germline values: CDR1 SQVTM, CDR2 ANQGSEA. V shed 4 bases, J shed 13 bases, and the junction held 8 bases outside the gene matches. This CDR3 contains 12 residues. The CDR3 spells CSVGDTGTGGFF. CDR3 sequence (DNA): TGCAGCGTTGGGGATACCGGGACAGGGGGTTTCTTT.

V usage is TRBV5-1 and J usage is TRBJ2-3; 7 bases map to TRBD2. The germline gives CDR1 SGHRS, CDR2 YFSETQ. Losses at the gene ends were 4 bases for V and 1 base for J; bases not matched to a gene: 12. The CDR3 has 17 residues. CDR3 nucleotides: TGCGCCAGCAGCCCACCGACCCTGGCGGGAGGCACAGATACGCAGTATTTT. It is translated as CASSPPTLAGGTDTQYF.

This clone was seen more than once but under ten times. This chain uses TRBV4-3 with TRBJ2-2; no firm D call. From germline, CDR1 is LGHNA and CDR2 YSLEER. The V end was cut by 1 base, the J end by 1 base, with 10 bases between. CDR3 length equals 16 residues. The CDR3 coding sequence is TGCGCCAGCAGCCAAGGTACACACCAGAACACCGGGGAGCTGTTTTTT. It codes for CASSQGTHQNTGELFF.

The chain employs TRBV28 and TRBJ1-2, with TRBD1 matching over 9 bases. After removal of 6 bases from V and 7 bases from J, the junction contained 9 bases not matched to a gene. The CDR3 runs to 14 residues. Germline V lookup: CDR1 MDHEN, CDR2 SYDVKM. CDR3 region: CASSQAPGQGGYTF. CDR3 coding DNA: TGTGCCAGCAGCCAAGCACCGGGACAGGGTGGCTACACCTTC.

The CDR3: CASSQDTGTEAFF. The DNA of the CDR3 is TGCGCCAGCAGCCAAGATACAGGAACTGAAGCTTTCTTT. This chain connects TRBV4-3 to TRBJ1-1, with D perhaps TRBD1 (5 bases). CDR1 and CDR2 from the germline V gene are LGHNA and YSLEER. Trimming cost V 0 bases and J 5 bases, with 7 bases left between them. The CDR3 is 13 amino acids.

In this sample, this clone turned up a few times. The V call is TRBV9, the J call TRBJ1-1, with D unresolved. Germline loops: CDR1 SGDLS, CDR2 YYNGEE. There are 18 residues in the CDR3. V was clipped by 0 bases and J by 5 bases, with 23 bases between them. CDR3 in DNA: TGTGCCAGCAGCGTAGCGTCCGGCGGGTTCGGAGGTTGGACTGAAGCTTTCTTT. It yields the protein CASSVASGGFGGWTEAFF.

This clone has more than one count but fewer than ten. The sample has other DNA sequences that encode this CDR3 too. The chain carries TRBV28 and TRBJ1-5; D gene ambiguous. Trimming shortened V by 2 bases and J by 7 bases, and 6 bases separated the two germline ends. The CDR3 extends over 12 amino acids. Germline V gives CDR1 MDHEN, CDR2 SYDVKM. The CDR3 is CASSLVGQPQHF. The CDR3 nucleotides read TGTGCCAGCAGTTTAGTGGGACAGCCCCAGCATTTT.

This rearrangement joins TRBV7-2 to TRBJ2-5; D possibly corresponds to TRBD1 (6 bases). The CDR3 consists of 13 residues. The ends were cut back, 5 bases at V and 4 bases at J, with 11 bases in the middle. Germline CDR1 SGHTA, CDR2 FQGNSA. CDR3 amino acids: CASSLRTAETQYF. As DNA, the CDR3 is TGTGCCAGCAGCCTAAGGACAGCAGAGACCCAGTACTTC.